The clone carrying this TCR beta chain came up once. Trimming left V 9 bases short and J 7 bases short, with 22 bases between. The length of the CDR3 is 15 residues. Germline values: CDR1 MDHEN, CDR2 SYDVKM. Measured with immunoSEQ multiplex PCR; TCRdb has only the in-frame clones, and not every one. Of roughly 23,000 clones detected, 80% to 90% appear once; the ten largest clones hold under 1.3%. The data derive from a study of T cell changes during pregnancy in multiple sclerosis. This receptor was obtained from a female donor in good health, enrolled as a control in a pregnancy study. The source was CD4+ T cells from peripheral blood mononuclear cells, collected in the first trimester of pregnancy. The V gene is TRBV28, the J gene TRBJ1-5; D remains ambiguous. The CDR3 sequence: CASRVHKVKGQPQHF. The CDR3 DNA is TGTGCCAGTCGGGTTCATAAGGTTAAAGGCCAGCCCCAGCATTTT.